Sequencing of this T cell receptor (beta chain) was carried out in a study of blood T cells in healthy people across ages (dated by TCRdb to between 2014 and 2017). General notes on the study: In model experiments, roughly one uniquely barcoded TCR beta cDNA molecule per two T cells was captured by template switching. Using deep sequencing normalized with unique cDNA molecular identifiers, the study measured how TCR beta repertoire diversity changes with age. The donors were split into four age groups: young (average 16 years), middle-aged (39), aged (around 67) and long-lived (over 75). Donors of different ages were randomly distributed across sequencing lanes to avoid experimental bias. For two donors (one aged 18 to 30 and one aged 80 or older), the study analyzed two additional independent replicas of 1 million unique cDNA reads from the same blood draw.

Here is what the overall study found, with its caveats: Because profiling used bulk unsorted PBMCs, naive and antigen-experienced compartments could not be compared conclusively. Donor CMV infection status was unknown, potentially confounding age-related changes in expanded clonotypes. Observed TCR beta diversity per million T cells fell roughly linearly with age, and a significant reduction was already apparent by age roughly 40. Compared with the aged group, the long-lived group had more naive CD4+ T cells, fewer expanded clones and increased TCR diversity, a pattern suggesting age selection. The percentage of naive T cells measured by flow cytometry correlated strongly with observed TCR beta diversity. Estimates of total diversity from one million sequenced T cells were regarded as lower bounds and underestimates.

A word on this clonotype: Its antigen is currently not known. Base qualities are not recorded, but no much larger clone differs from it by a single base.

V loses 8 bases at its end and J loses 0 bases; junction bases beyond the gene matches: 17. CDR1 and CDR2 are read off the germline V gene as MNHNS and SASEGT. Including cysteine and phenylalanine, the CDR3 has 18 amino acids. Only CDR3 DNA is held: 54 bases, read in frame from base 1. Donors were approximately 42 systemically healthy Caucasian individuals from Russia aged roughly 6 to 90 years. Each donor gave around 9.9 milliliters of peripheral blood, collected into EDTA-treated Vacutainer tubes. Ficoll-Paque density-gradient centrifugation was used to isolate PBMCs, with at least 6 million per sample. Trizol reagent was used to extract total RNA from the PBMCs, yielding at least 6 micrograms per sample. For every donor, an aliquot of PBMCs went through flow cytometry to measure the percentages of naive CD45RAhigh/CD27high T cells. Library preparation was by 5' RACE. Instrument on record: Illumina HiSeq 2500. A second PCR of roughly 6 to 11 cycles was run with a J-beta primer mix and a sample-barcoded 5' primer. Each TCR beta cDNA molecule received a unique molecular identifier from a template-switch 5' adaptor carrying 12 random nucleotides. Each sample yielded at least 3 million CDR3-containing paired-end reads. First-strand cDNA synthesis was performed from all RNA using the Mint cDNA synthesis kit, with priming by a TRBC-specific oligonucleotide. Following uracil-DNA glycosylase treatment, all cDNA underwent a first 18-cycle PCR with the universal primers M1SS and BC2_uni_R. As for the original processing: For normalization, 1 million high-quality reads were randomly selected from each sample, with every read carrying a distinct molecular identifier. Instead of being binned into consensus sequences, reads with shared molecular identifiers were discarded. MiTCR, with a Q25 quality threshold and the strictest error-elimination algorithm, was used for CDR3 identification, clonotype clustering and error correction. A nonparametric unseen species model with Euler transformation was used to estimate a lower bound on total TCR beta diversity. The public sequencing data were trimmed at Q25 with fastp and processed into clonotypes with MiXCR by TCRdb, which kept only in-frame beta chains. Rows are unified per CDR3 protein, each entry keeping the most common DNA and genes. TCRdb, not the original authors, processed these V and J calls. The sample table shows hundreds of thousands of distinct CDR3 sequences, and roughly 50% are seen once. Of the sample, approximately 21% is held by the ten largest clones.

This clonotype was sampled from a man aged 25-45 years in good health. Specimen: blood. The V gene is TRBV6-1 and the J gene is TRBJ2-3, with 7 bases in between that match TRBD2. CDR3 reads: CASRGPSGPFSSTDTQYF. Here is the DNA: TGTGCCAGCCGAGGCCCTAGCGGACCTTTTTCTAGCACAGATACGCAGTATTTT.